This TCR beta chain was recovered during a study of identical twins. The V and J ends lost 5 bases and 1 base respectively, with 18 bases between them. The germline CDR1 and CDR2 sequences are MNHEY and SVGEGT. This CDR3 contains 16 residues. This clonotype has more than one count but fewer than ten. TCRdb processed the 5' RACE reads anew with MiXCR; each CDR3 protein has one entry. The sample records 700,000 or so distinct CDR3 sequences, under 9% being singletons. This sample also belongs to another study, concerning yellow fever vaccine responses in identical twins.

This clonotype was obtained from a woman aged 18-35 years in good health. The rearrangement joins TRBV6-2 or TRBV6-3 to TRBJ2-7; D may be TRBD1 (5 bases). Sequencing was performed on PBMCs. The DNA for the CDR3 is TGTGCCAGCAGTCCCACATTACTCGGACATTCCTACGAGCAGTACTTC. Translation gives CASSPTLLGHSYEQYF.